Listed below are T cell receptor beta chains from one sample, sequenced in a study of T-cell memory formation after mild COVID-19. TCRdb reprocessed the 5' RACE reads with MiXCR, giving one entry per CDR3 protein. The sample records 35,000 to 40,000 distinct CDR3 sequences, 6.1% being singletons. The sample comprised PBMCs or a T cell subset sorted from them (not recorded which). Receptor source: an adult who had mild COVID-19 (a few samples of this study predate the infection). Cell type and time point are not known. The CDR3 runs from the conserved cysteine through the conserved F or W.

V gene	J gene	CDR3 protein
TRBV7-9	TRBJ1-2	CASSSINYGYTF
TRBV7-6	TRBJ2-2	CASSVQANTGELFF
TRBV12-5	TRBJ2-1	CASGLAGGRRYEQFF
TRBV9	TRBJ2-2	CASSERTGTGELFF
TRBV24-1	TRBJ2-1	CATPPESEREGSSYNEQFF
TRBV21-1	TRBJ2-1	CASSKFPKVANEQFF
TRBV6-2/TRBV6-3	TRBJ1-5	CASSNGRTRRSNQPQHF
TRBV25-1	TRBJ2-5	CASAPSNGLAGGETQYF
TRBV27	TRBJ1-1	CASSLSWANTEAFF
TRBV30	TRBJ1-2	CAWGTGYGYTF
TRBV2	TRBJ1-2	CASRQGGRGYTF
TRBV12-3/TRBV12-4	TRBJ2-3	CASSLTSGTTDTQYF
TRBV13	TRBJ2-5	CASSTRTSGARGETQYF
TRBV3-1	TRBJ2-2	CASSQEGRGASGELFF
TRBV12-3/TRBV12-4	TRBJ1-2	CASNPQGVGYGYTF
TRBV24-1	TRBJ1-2	CATSDQPYGYTF
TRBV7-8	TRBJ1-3	CASSLSSSGNTIYF
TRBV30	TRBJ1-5	CAWSDGSNQPQHF
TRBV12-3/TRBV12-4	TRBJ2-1	CASSPQGGKGYNEQFF
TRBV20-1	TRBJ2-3	CSAKSVFGGRTDTQYF
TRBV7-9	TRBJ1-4	CASSLDRVNEKLFF
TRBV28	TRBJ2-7	CASRSTGEGAYEQYF
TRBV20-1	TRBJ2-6	CSARPSVNSGANVLTF
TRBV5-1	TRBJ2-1	CASSSGQWAEQFF
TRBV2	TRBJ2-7	CASSGLAYEQYF
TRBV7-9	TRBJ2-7	CASSFTGYPYEQYF
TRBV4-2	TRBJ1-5	CASSRDRVGNQPQHF
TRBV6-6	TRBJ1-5	CASRLTGDSNQPQHF
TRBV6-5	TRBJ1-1	CASSKRGQGNTEAFF
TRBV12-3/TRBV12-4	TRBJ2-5	CASGHRNQETQYF
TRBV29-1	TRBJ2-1	CSARRAGGSPSSYNEQFF
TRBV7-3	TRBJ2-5	CASSSPPGTQYF
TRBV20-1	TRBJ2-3	CSARSRDTQYF
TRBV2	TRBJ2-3	CASSVTEAYTQYF
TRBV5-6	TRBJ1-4	CASSLLTGGNEKLFF
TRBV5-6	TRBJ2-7	CASSHRRRGSSYEQYF